Reported below is one TCR beta chain. This sample stems from a study of blood T cell repertoires in COVID-19. Before they entered the study, exposed participants had met a COVID-19 case within 2 weeks. Trimming took off 7 bases at V and 6 bases at J, with 19 bases between the two ends. This CDR3 comprises 14 residues. CDR1 is MNHEY, CDR2 SMNVEV, per germline (reference sequence). Measured with immunoSEQ multiplex PCR; TCRdb has only the in-frame clones, and not every one. The top ten hold 1% of the sample, which has 300,000 to 450,000 clones, about 88% seen once. The specimen was PBMCs or T cells enriched from blood (not recorded which). The chain links TRBV27 to TRBJ2-7, with a possible D match to TRBD1 (6 bases). The sequence was obtained from a woman aged 25 to 39 who had been exposed to COVID-19. CDR3 region: CASNLQGASGEQYF. The CDR3 DNA sequence: TGTGCCAGCAATCTACAGGGAGCTAGTGGCGAGCAGTACTTC.